Presented here are 20 T cell receptor beta chains from one specimen sequenced in a study of CD8 T cells in Susac syndrome. cDNA came from about 0.46 to 1 ug RNA primed by random hexamers. Each CDR3 protein gets one entry after TCRdb re-called the immunoSEQ multiplex PCR reads with MiXCR. The sample includes approximately 300,000 distinct CDR3 sequences, around nine tenths of them seen just once. Sequencing was carried out using CD8+ T cells from PBMCs. The origin of the receptors is a human donor with multiple sclerosis.

The J gene is TRBJ2-1, the V gene TRBV11-1; D unresolved. The CDR3 length is 16 residues. V lost 3 bases and J lost 4, with 16 bases in between. Germline assignment: CDR1 SGHAT and CDR2 FQDESV (reference sequence). The CDR3 region is CASSFGVGIPYNEQFF. The CDR3 DNA reads as TGTGCCAGCAGCTTTGGAGTAGGGATTCCGTACAATGAGCAGTTCTTC.

The rearrangement joins TRBV7-2 to TRBJ2-7, with D unclear. The V gene lost 9 bases and the J gene lost 6 bases, with 18 bases spanning the gap. The CDR3 runs to 13 residues. Germline-derived CDR1 and CDR2 are SGHTA and FQGNSA. This CDR3 reads CASRRPPEGEQYF. CDR3 DNA: TGTGCCAGTAGACGCCCCCCGGAAGGCGAGCAGTACTTC. Looking up the rest from reference TRBV7-2 and TRBJ2-7 gives the full variable domain: GAGVSQSPSNKVTEKGKDVELRCDPISGHTALYWYRQSLGQGLEFLIYFQGNSAPDKSGLPSDRFSAERTGGSVSTLTIQRTQQEDSAVYLCASRRPPEGEQYFGPGTRLTVT.

This clonotype was recorded once. The V gene is TRBV19, the J gene TRBJ2-1; 9 nucleotides match TRBD1. The CDR3 contains 13 residues. V shed 7 bases and J 6 bases; nucleotides not matched to a gene: 4. Germline V lookup: CDR1 LNHDA, CDR2 SQIVND (reference sequence). The CDR3 spells CASTSTGGNEQFF. The CDR3 region has the DNA TGTGCCAGTACCTCGACAGGGGGCAATGAGCAGTTCTTC.

The rearrangement joins TRBV29-1 to TRBJ1-2; D gene ambiguous. Germline V gene data show CDR1 as SQVTM and CDR2 as ANQGSEA. Trimming pared 0 bases from V and 8 bases from J, leaving 10 bases between. The CDR3 has 12 residues. CDR3 coding DNA: TGCAGCGTTGAAGATGCCCCCGGCGGCTACACCTTC. Translated, it gives CSVEDAPGGYTF.

The V gene is TRBV6-5, the J gene TRBJ2-5; D ambiguous. Germline CDR1 MNHEY, CDR2 SVGAGI. The CDR3 extends over 11 amino acids. The V gene lost 2 bases and the J gene lost 7 bases, with 5 bases spanning the gap. In nucleotides, the CDR3 is TGTGCCAGCAGTTACGTGGGGACCCAGTACTTC. Translation: CASSYVGTQYF.

The gene calls are TRBV20-1 and TRBJ1-6, with TRBD1 matching 9 bases. With 8 bases clipped from V and 10 bases from J, the junction kept 12 bases outside the gene matches. The CDR3 runs 14 residues. CDR1 and CDR2 from the germline V gene are DFQATT and SNEGSKA (reference sequence). CDR3 nucleotide sequence: TGCAGTCAGGGGGGTGGACAGGGGAGATCACCCCTCCACTTT. Translated: CSQGGGQGRSPLHF.

This clonotype was seen only once. The chain couples TRBV13 to TRBJ2-7; D is possibly TRBD1 (6 bases). CDR1 PRHDT and CDR2 FYEKMQ come from the germline V gene (reference sequence). The V end lost 4 bases, the J end lost 2 bases, and 12 bases lay between the germline ends. This CDR3 contains 14 residues. CDR3 bases: TGTGCCAGCAGCTCCCCCAGGGGAACCTACGAGCAGTACTTC. This gives the protein CASSSPRGTYEQYF. Full variable domain (missing parts from reference TRBV13 and TRBJ2-7): AAGVIQSPRHLIKEKRETATLKCYPIPRHDTVYWYQQGPGQDPQFLISFYEKMQSDKGSIPDRFSAQQFSDYHSELNMSSLELGDSALYFCASSSPRGTYEQYFGPGTRLTVT.

The gene calls are TRBV7-9 and TRBJ1-3; D perhaps matches TRBD1 (5 bases). Germline-derived CDR1 and CDR2 are SEHNR and FQNEAQ (reference sequence). The CDR3 is 15 amino acids. V gave up 3 bases and J gave up 1 base, with 10 bases separating them. This chain's CDR3 is CASSLPGISGNTIYF. In DNA, the CDR3 is TGTGCCAGCAGCTTGCCAGGGATATCTGGAAACACCATATATTTT.

The chain uses TRBV27 and TRBJ1-6, with D perhaps matching TRBD1 (5 bases). Trimming took 5 bases from V and 7 from J, leaving 12 bases between them. The CDR3 contains 14 residues. Per the germline V gene, CDR1 is MNHEY and CDR2 is SMNVEV (reference sequence). CDR3 loop: CASSLMDTNSPLHF. For the CDR3, the DNA is TGTGCCAGCAGTCTGATGGACACCAATTCACCCCTCCACTTT.

V gene TRBV2 combines with J gene TRBJ2-4; 7 nucleotides align to TRBD1. The CDR3 loop spans 16 amino acids. Germline V gene sequence: CDR1 SNHLY, CDR2 FYNNEI. V was pared by 2 bases and J by 0 bases, with 4 bases of the junction left unmatched. The CDR3 nucleotides are TGTGCCAGCAGTGAACGGACAGGAGCAGCCAAAAACATTCAGTACTTC. Translation: CASSERTGAAKNIQYF.

This clonotype was detected once. V gene TRBV14 combines with J gene TRBJ2-7; 8 bases are a match to TRBD2. The V and J ends lost 0 bases and 2 bases, in that order; junction bases with no gene match: 12. Germline values: CDR1 SGHDN, CDR2 FVKESK. This CDR3 is built from 18 residues. The CDR3 DNA reads TGTGCCAGCAGCCAAGAGGGACTAGGGGTCCCTCTTGCCTACGAGCAGTACTTC. Its protein product is CASSQEGLGVPLAYEQYF. The variable domain in full, with the rest retrieved from reference TRBV14 and TRBJ2-7, is EAGVTQFPSHSVIEKGQTVTLRCDPISGHDNLYWYRRVMGKEIKFLLHFVKESKQDESGMPNNRFLAERTGGTYSTLKVQPAELEDSGVYFCASSQEGLGVPLAYEQYFGPGTRLTVT.

The V call is TRBV7-3, the J call TRBJ2-3, with D possibly being TRBD2 (6 bases). The germline CDR1 and CDR2 sequences are SGHTA and FQGTGA. The CDR3 runs to 16 residues. The V gene lost 4 bases and the J gene lost 2 bases, with 16 bases spanning the gap. CDR3 DNA: TGTGCCAGCAGCTCATCATATAGCGGAAACACAGATACGCAGTATTTT. It specifies CASSSSYSGNTDTQYF.

J is TRBJ2-7 and V is TRBV27, with D possibly being TRBD2 (5 bases). Trimming left V 6 bases short and J 6 bases short, with 12 bases between. Per germline, CDR1 MNHEY and CDR2 SMNVEV (reference sequence). The CDR3 is 12 residues long. The CDR3 DNA sequence: TGTGCCAGCAGCCGAACTAGAGGCGAGCAGTACTTC. This gives the protein CASSRTRGEQYF.

The chain joins TRBV4-3 to TRBJ1-1; D is unclear. Germline assignment: CDR1 LGHNA and CDR2 YSLEER. V was pared by 1 base and J by 1 base, with 7 bases between. There are 14 residues in the CDR3. The CDR3 region has the DNA TGCGCCAGCAGCCAAGGGGATTCGAACACTGAAGCTTTCTTT. Translation gives CASSQGDSNTEAFF.

The chain's CDR3 is CASSAEGGSGDTQYF. The CDR3 DNA sequence: TGTGCCAGCAGCGCGGAGGGCGGGAGTGGAGATACGCAGTATTTT. This rearrangement joins TRBV9 to TRBJ2-3; 7 bases are shared with TRBD2. The CDR3 is 15 amino acids. After removal of 3 bases from V and 5 bases from J, the junction contained 9 bases not matched to a gene. CDR1 is SGDLS, CDR2 YYNGEE, per germline.

This clonotype was detected only a few times. The chain couples TRBV28 to TRBJ1-2, with TRBD1 matching over 11 bases. Germline CDR1 is MDHEN and CDR2 is SYDVKM. V was pared by 3 bases and J by 3 bases, with 3 bases of the junction left unmatched. The CDR3 covers 15 residues. The CDR3 nucleotides are TGTGCCAGCAGTTTTTGGGACAGGGGGGACTATGGCTACACCTTC. Its protein is CASSFWDRGDYGYTF.

The table lists this clonotype with a count of one. The V gene is TRBV19, the J gene TRBJ1-1; a possible D gene is TRBD1 (5 bases). V was clipped by 9 bases and J by 3 bases, with 14 bases between them. The CDR3 consists of 13 residues. Looked up from germline, CDR1 is LNHDA and CDR2 is SQIVND (reference sequence). CDR3 residues: CASFTGDHTEAFF. DNA of the CDR3: TGTGCCAGCTTTACCGGGGACCACACTGAAGCTTTCTTT.

The J gene is TRBJ1-2, the V gene TRBV20-1, with D unresolved. Germline V lookup: CDR1 DFQATT, CDR2 SNEGSKA (reference sequence). The CDR3 contains 11 residues. V lost 6 bases, J lost 4 bases, and 9 bases lay in between. The CDR3 here is CSAPTVYGYTF. The CDR3 nucleotides are TGCAGTGCCCCGACTGTCTATGGCTACACCTTC.

The chain links TRBV30 to TRBJ2-3; no firm D call. Trimming removed 1 base at V and 2 bases at J, with 1 base between. Germline CDR1 GTSNPN, CDR2 SVGIG (reference sequence). The CDR3 contains 11 residues. The CDR3 nucleotides read TGTGCCTGGAGTGACACAGATACGCAGTATTTT. It specifies CAWSDTDTQYF.

The chain is built from TRBV7-3 and TRBJ2-4, with TRBD2 matching 9 bases. Germline V gene data show CDR1 as SGHTA and CDR2 as FQGTGA. This CDR3 is built from 17 residues. Trimming cost V 0 bases and J 8 bases; bases outside gene matches: 11. In DNA form, the CDR3 reads TGTGCCAGCAGCTTAACCCCAGCGGGGGGTGGAAACGACATTCAGTACTTC. Protein sequence: CASSLTPAGGGNDIQYF.